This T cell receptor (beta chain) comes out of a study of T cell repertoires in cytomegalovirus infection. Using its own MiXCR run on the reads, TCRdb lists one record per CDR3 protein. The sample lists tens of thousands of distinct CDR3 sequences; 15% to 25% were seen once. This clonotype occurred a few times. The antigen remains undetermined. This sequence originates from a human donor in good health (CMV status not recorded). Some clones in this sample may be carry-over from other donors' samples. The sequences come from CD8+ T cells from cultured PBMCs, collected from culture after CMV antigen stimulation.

The CDR3: CASSLVPAYRGLSTEAFF. CDR3 DNA: TGTGCCAGCAGCTTAGTACCCGCTTACAGGGGGCTGAGCACTGAAGCTTTCTTT. The V gene is TRBV11-3, the J gene TRBJ1-1, with 9 nucleotides matching TRBD1. J lost 4 bases, V lost 1 base, and 13 bases had no gene match. Germline values: CDR1 SGHNT, CDR2 YENEEA. This CDR3 region has 18 residues.